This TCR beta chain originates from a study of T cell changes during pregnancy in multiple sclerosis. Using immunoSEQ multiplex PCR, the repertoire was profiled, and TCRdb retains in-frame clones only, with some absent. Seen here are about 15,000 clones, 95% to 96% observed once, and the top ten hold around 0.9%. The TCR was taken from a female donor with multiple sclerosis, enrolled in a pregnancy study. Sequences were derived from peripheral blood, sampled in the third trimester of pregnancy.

The CDR3 coding sequence is TGTGCCAGCAAGCGGATAACTAACTATGGCTACACCTTC. The encoded protein is CASKRITNYGYTF. The V gene is TRBV7-8, the J gene TRBJ1-2; no firm D call. Germline assignment: CDR1 SGHVS and CDR2 FQNEAQ. V was trimmed by 7 bases and J by 0 bases, leaving 9 bases between them. The CDR3 sequence is 13 residues long.